The 14 T cell receptor beta chains in this list originate from one sample, sequenced in a study of shared clonotypes between healthy human individuals. Data came from immunoSEQ multiplex PCR; TCRdb stores just in-frame clones and leaves some out. The data contain 2,500,000 or so clones, just under 95% of them singletons. Sequencing was done on a sample of naive CD4+ T cells from PBMCs. Documented subset: CD45RA+ positively selected. Receptors were obtained from a man aged 18 to 30 in good health. Some clones in this sample may be carry-over from other donors' samples.

This chain joins TRBV7-3 and TRBJ1-4; possible D gene TRBD1, 6 bases. Trimming took 0 bases from V and 4 from J, leaving 9 bases between them. Germline assignment: CDR1 SGHTA and CDR2 FQGTGA. This CDR3 contains 15 residues. The CDR3 DNA sequence: TGTGCCAGCAGCTTAACGGGGGCCGATAATGAAAAACTGTTTTTT. Residues: CASSLTGADNEKLFF.

The DNA of the CDR3 is TGTGCCAGCAGCGAGGGGTCTAGATCATATTCCTACAATGAGCAGTTCTTC. It is translated as CASSEGSRSYSYNEQFF. This sequence joins TRBV7-3 and TRBJ2-1; possibly TRBD1 or TRBD2 for D (5 bases each). The CDR3 has 17 amino acids. Between the trimmed V and J ends, which lost 5 bases and 1 base, there was a span of 18 bases. Germline lookup yields CDR1 SGHTA and CDR2 FQGTGA. The full variable domain, in which reference TRBV7-3 and TRBJ2-1 provide the parts outside the CDR3, is GAGVSQTPSNKVTEKGKYVELRCDPISGHTALYWYRQSLGQGPEFLIYFQGTGAADDSGLPNDRFFAVRPEGSVSTLKIQRTERGDSAVYLCASSEGSRSYSYNEQFFGPGTRLTVL.

The chain links TRBV7-2 to TRBJ2-1, with TRBD2 as a possible D gene (6 bases). CDR3 length: 13 residues. Trimming removed 5 bases at V and 9 bases at J, with 14 bases between. Germline assignment: CDR1 SGHTA and CDR2 FQGNSA. The CDR3 DNA sequence: TGTGCCAGCAGCCCAACTAGCTTCACTGAGCAGTTCTTC. This encodes CASSPTSFTEQFF.

V gene TRBV10-1 combines with J gene TRBJ2-3; 12 nucleotides line up with TRBD2. The CDR3 totals 17 residues. The ends lost 7 bases at V and 3 bases at J; junction bases unmatched: 11. Germline CDR1 is WNHNN and CDR2 is SYGVQD (reference sequence). In DNA, the CDR3 is TGCGCCAGCACTCCCGGACTAGCGGGAATCATGACAGATACGCAGTATTTT. Translation: CASTPGLAGIMTDTQYF.

This clone appeared once. This chain uses TRBV2 with TRBJ2-3, with D possibly matching TRBD2 (5 bases). V was pared by 2 bases and J by 0 bases, with 9 bases between. Germline V gene sequence: CDR1 SNHLY, CDR2 FYNNEI. The CDR3 runs to 15 residues. The CDR3: CASSERSGSTDTQYF. The CDR3 DNA sequence: TGTGCCAGCAGTGAAAGGAGCGGTAGCACAGATACGCAGTATTTT.

Concerning this clone: Different DNA sequences within this sample yield the same CDR3. The chain is built from TRBV11-3 and TRBJ2-1; D perhaps matches TRBD1 (6 bases). Germline CDR1 is SGHNT and CDR2 is YENEEA. The CDR3 consists of 14 residues. V lost 6 bases to trimming and J lost 7 bases, with 16 bases between them. The CDR3 DNA sequence: TGTGCCAGCAGTTTGTCCGGGACACGGAATGAGCAGTTCTTC. Its protein is CASSLSGTRNEQFF.

This CDR3 is CASSLGGRTNQPQHF. In nucleotides, the CDR3 is TGTGCCAGCAGTTTGGGGGGGAGAACCAATCAGCCCCAGCATTTT. The V call is TRBV28, the J call TRBJ1-5; D is possibly TRBD1 (5 bases). V shed 3 bases and J shed 3 bases, with 12 bases lying between them. The CDR3 is 15 amino acids. Germline loops: CDR1 MDHEN, CDR2 SYDVKM.

Comment on this clone: Distinct nucleotide sequences in the sample also encode this CDR3. The chain carries TRBV7-2 and TRBJ1-4; D remains ambiguous. CDR3 length: 14 residues. The V gene's germline CDR1 is SGHTA and CDR2 FQGNSA. Trimming shortened V by 2 bases and J by 0 bases, and 4 bases separated the two germline ends. The CDR3 sequence: CASSLRATNEKLFF. As DNA, the CDR3 is TGTGCCAGCAGCTTACGAGCAACTAATGAAAAACTGTTTTTT.

The J gene is TRBJ2-1, the V gene TRBV7-8, with 8 positions matching TRBD2. CDR3 length equals 16 residues. V was pared by 4 bases and J by 9 bases, with 14 bases of the junction left unmatched. The germline CDR1 and CDR2 sequences are SGHVS and FQNEAQ. In DNA, the CDR3 is TGTGCCAGCAGCTCGGGGACTAGGAACCTTATAGGTGAGCAGTTCTTC. It specifies CASSSGTRNLIGEQFF.

This clone was seen just once. This chain connects TRBV5-1 to TRBJ2-7; 8 bases agree with TRBD1. Losses at the gene ends were 4 bases for V and 2 bases for J; bases not matched to a gene: 5. CDR3 length: 14 residues. CDR1 SGHRS and CDR2 YFSETQ come from the germline V gene. The CDR3 sequence: CASSATTGAYEQYF. The CDR3 nucleotides are TGCGCCAGCAGCGCCACGACAGGGGCCTACGAGCAGTACTTC.

This sequence joins TRBV29-1 and TRBJ2-3, with 7 positions matching TRBD2. V lost 6 bases, J lost 5 bases, and 14 bases stayed unmatched. The CDR3 sequence is 15 residues long. Germline values: CDR1 SQVTM, CDR2 ANQGSEA. The CDR3 DNA follows: TGCAGCGTCAGGGATTGGCGGGAGTCGGGAGATACGCAGTATTTT. As protein: CSVRDWRESGDTQYF.

This sequence joins TRBV6-1 and TRBJ1-5; D is unresolved. The CDR3 covers 14 residues. Germline values: CDR1 MNHNS, CDR2 SASEGT. Trimming removed 6 bases at V and 0 bases at J, with 9 bases between. This chain's CDR3 is CASRDGYSNQPQHF. As DNA, the CDR3 is TGTGCCAGCAGGGATGGGTATAGCAATCAGCCCCAGCATTTT.

The rearrangement uses TRBV9 and TRBJ2-1; 8 nucleotides align to TRBD2. After removal of 4 bases from V and 4 bases from J, the junction contained 10 bases not matched to a gene. Germline values: CDR1 SGDLS, CDR2 YYNGEE. This CDR3 contains 16 residues. In DNA form, the CDR3 reads TGTGCCAGCAGCCCGATAGGTAGCGGGATTTACAATGAGCAGTTCTTC. Translating it yields CASSPIGSGIYNEQFF.

The V call is TRBV2, the J call TRBJ1-1; D unresolved. The germline V gene has CDR1 SNHLY and CDR2 FYNNEI. The CDR3 is 13 residues long. Written as DNA, the CDR3 is TGTGCTACAGCATACGCAGTCGGGCTTGAAGCTTTCTTT. Protein sequence: CATAYAVGLEAFF.